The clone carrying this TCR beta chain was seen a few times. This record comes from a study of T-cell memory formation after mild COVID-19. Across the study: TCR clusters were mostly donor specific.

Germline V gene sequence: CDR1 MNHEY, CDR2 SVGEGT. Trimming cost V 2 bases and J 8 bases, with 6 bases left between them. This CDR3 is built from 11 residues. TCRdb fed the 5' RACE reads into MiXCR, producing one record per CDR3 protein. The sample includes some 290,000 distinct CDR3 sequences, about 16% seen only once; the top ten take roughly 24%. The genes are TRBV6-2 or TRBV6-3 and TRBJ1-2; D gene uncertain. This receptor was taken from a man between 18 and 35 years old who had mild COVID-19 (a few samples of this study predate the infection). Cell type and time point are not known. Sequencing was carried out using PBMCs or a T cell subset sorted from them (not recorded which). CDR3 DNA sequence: TGTGCCAGCAGTTACCCGGAAGGCTACACCTTC. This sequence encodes CASSYPEGYTF.